This T cell receptor (beta chain) emerged from a study of CD8 T cells in Susac syndrome. This clonotype came up a few times. Germline CDR1 reads SGHAT; CDR2 reads FQNNGV. The CDR3 runs to 15 residues. V shed 4 bases and J shed 0 bases, with 12 bases lying between them. Reverse transcription used 0.5 to 1 ug RNA and random hexamers. TCRdb independently ran MiXCR on the immunoSEQ multiplex PCR reads; one entry per CDR3 protein. The table shows around 300,000 distinct CDR3 sequences, with roughly 94% occurring only once. TEMRA cells were FACS-enriched, and CD8+ and CD4+ T cells were isolated negatively. V usage is TRBV11-2 and J usage is TRBJ1-1, with D possibly being TRBD1 (5 bases). The sample comprised CD4+ T cells from PBMCs. The clonotype originates from a human donor with multiple sclerosis. CDR3 in amino acids: CASSSLGGMNTEAFF. CDR3 nucleotide sequence: TGTGCCAGCAGCTCCCTCGGGGGGATGAACACTGAAGCTTTCTTT.